This T cell receptor beta chain was captured in a study of cytomegalovirus exposure and HLA in healthy donors. Study-wide points: Cytomegalovirus status was reportedly diagnosed by the classifier with high specificity and sensitivity.

A remark on this clone: Its target is not known.

PCR employed 60 Vbeta and 13 Jbeta primers. Here immunoSEQ multiplex PCR was the method, and the copy in TCRdb shows in-frame clones only, minus some. Its clone listing holds roughly 27,000 clones. After removal of 5 bases from V and 7 bases from J, the junction contained 10 bases not matched to a gene. This CDR3 is 16 amino acids long. Germline V gene lookup returns CDR1 SEHNR and CDR2 FQNEAQ (reference sequence). V usage is TRBV7-9 and J usage is TRBJ2-1, with 11 bases fitting TRBD2. The sample taken for sequencing was PBMCs. The sequence derives from a man younger than 45 in good health and CMV-seronegative. In DNA form, the CDR3 reads TGTGCCAGCAGCAGAACAACTAGCGGGAGTTTGAATGAGCAGTTCTTC. Translation gives CASSRTTSGSLNEQFF.